This is a list of T cell receptor beta chains from one sample in a study of glioma-infiltrating T cells. TCRdb re-called the multiplex PCR reads through MiXCR, storing one row per CDR3 protein. This table has about 94,000 distinct CDR3 sequences, approximately 22% appearing once. Specimen: glioma tissue, nonneoplastic brain tissue, or PBMCs (not recorded which). The receptors shown here come from a human donor with low-grade glioma or glioblastoma, undergoing nonglioma brain surgery, or in good health (not recorded which). The CDR3 runs from the conserved cysteine through the conserved F or W. D genes are given only for firm matches. Size is stated for part of the rows, as once, few or many counts, or as a class when the clone is expanded.

TRBJ1-2 . TRBV20-1 13 many TGCAGTGCTAAACCTCCGGACAGCTATGGCTACACCTTC CSAKPPDSYGYTF
TRBJ2-1 . TRBV4-2 14 many TGTGCCAGCAGCCAAGATGAACTTTCTAATGAGCAGTTCTTC CASSQDELSNEQFF
TRBJ1-4 TRBD1 TRBV4-1 14 many TGCGCCAGCAGCCCCGGGGACAGTAATGAAAAACTGTTTTTT CASSPGDSNEKLFF
TRBJ1-1 . TRBV18 13 many TGTGCCAGCACATGGCAGGGTGGGACTGAAGCTTTCTTT CASTWQGGTEAFF
TRBJ1-2 TRBD1 TRBV6-2/TRBV6-3 14 many TGTGCCAGCAGTCAAACCGGGACAGGCTATGGCTACACCTTC CASSQTGTGYGYTF
TRBJ1-4 . TRBV3-1 15 . TGTGCCAGCAGCCAAGAGGGAATGAGGAATGAAAAACTGTTTTTT CASSQEGMRNEKLFF
TRBJ2-5 TRBD1 TRBV3-1 15 many TGTGCCAGCAGCCAGCCCGTGCGACAGGGGGAGACCCAGTACTTC CASSQPVRQGETQYF
TRBJ2-3 TRBD2 TRBV20-1 14 many TGCAGTGCTTTGACTAGCGGGAGATTAGATACGCAGTATTTT CSALTSGRLDTQYF
TRBJ2-5 . TRBV7-9 13 few TGTGCCAGCAGCTTAGCAGGGCCAGAGACCCAGTACTTC CASSLAGPETQYF
TRBJ1-5 . TRBV5-4 15 . TGTGCCAGCAGATTGGGAGCGGGGCTTGGGCAGCCCCAGCATTTT CASRLGAGLGQPQHF
TRBJ1-1 . TRBV27 13 once TGTACCAGCAGCTTCAGGGAGGTCACTGTAGCTTTCTTT CTSSFREVTVAFF
TRBJ2-5 . TRBV7-9 14 few TGTGCCAGCAGCACGGGAGCCCTATCGGAGACCCAGTACTTC CASSTGALSETQYF
TRBJ1-1 . TRBV18 13 many TGTGCCAGCTCACCCGCTATGAACACTGAAGCTTTCTTT CASSPAMNTEAFF
TRBJ2-5 . TRBV5-4 13 few TGTGCCAGCAGCTTGGGAGGGGAAGAGACCCAGTACTTC CASSLGGEETQYF
TRBJ2-5 TRBD2 TRBV7-9 14 few TGTGCCAGCAGCTTTGGAGCGGGAGGAGAGACCCAGTACTTC CASSFGAGGETQYF
TRBJ1-1 TRBD1 TRBV29-1 13 many TGCAGCGTCCGGACAGGGGGGGGCACTGAAGCTTTCTTT CSVRTGGGTEAFF
TRBJ1-4 . TRBV11-2 14 . TGTGCCAGCAGCTACATCCGGGACTATGAAAAACTGTTTTTT CASSYIRDYEKLFF
TRBJ2-5 . TRBV13 17 few TGTGCCAGCAGCTTAGTTTCCAACCGGCGGAACCAAGAGACCCAGTACTTC CASSLVSNRRNQETQYF
TRBJ1-5 TRBD1 TRBV4-2 15 many TGTGCCAGCAGCCCCCATGACAGGGGGAATCAGCCCCAGCATTTT CASSPHDRGNQPQHF
TRBJ1-2 . TRBV10-3 13 many TGTGCCATCCCCCGCGGAGGGTCTTATGGCTACACCTTC CAIPRGGSYGYTF
TRBJ2-3 . TRBV20-1 11 . TGCAGTGCTACCTGGGTGGATACGCAGTATTTT CSATWVDTQYF
TRBJ1-4 . TRBV24-1 12 many TGTGCCACCCTTAGACGAAACGAAAAACTGTTTTTT CATLRRNEKLFF
TRBJ2-7 . TRBV20-1 13 many TGCAGTGCTAGAAAAGGGGGTACCTACGAGCAGTACTTC CSARKGGTYEQYF
TRBJ2-3 . TRBV19 13 few TGTGCCAGTTCTAGCGCTAACACAGATACGCAGTATTTT CASSSANTDTQYF
TRBJ2-7 . TRBV11-2 14 many TGTGCCAGCAGTAGAAGGGACCTCCTATACGAGCAGTACTTC CASSRRDLLYEQYF
TRBJ2-1 TRBD1 TRBV5-4 16 few TGTGCCAGCACCAACTACGGGACAGGGAAGGGCAATGAGCAGTTCTTC CASTNYGTGKGNEQFF
TRBJ2-3 . TRBV4-2 17 . TGTGCCAGCAGCCAAGATGAGTGGTCTAGCGGCACAGATACGCAGTATTTT CASSQDEWSSGTDTQYF
TRBJ1-3 TRBD1 TRBV7-2 15 many TGTGCCAGCAGTTACGCGACAGGGCTAGGAAACACCATATATTTT CASSYATGLGNTIYF
TRBJ2-7 TRBD2 TRBV10-1 19 . TGCGCCAGCAGTGCGACGACTAGCGGGAGGTCCGGGTCGACCTACGAGCAGTACTTC CASSATTSGRSGSTYEQYF
TRBJ1-2 . TRBV12-3/TRBV12-4 13 many TGTGCCAGCAGTTTAGGCGGGGTTGATGGCTACACCTTC CASSLGGVDGYTF
TRBJ2-7 . TRBV5-1 13 few TGCGCCAGCAGCGGAGGCGGAGGGTACGAGCAGTACTTC CASSGGGGYEQYF
TRBJ2-3 . TRBV7-2 13 many TGTGCCAGCAGCCTCTCCCATCAAAATACGCAGTATTTT CASSLSHQNTQYF
TRBJ1-2 . TRBV10-3 9 few TGTGCCCCATGGTGGGGCTACACCTTC CAPWWGYTF
TRBJ1-3 TRBD1 TRBV7-9 15 many TGTGCCAGCAGCTCGACAGGGAACTATGGAAACACCATATATTTT CASSSTGNYGNTIYF
TRBJ1-5 TRBD1 TRBV20-1 14 once TGCAGTGCGATAAGACAGGGCTACAATCAGCCCCAGCATTTT CSAIRQGYNQPQHF
TRBJ1-3 . TRBV18 15 many TGTGCCAGCTCACAGGCGAATGGTCCTGGAAACACCATATATTTT CASSQANGPGNTIYF
TRBJ2-3 . TRBV11-3 15 few TGTGCCAGCCAGAAACAGAGGGGATTAACAGATACGCAGTATTTT CASQKQRGLTDTQYF
TRBJ2-7 TRBD1 TRBV20-1 13 many TGCAGTGCTAGTCGGGACAGCTCCTACGAGCAGTACTTC CSASRDSSYEQYF
TRBJ1-5 TRBD1 TRBV7-6 16 many TGTGCCAGCAGCTTAGGGCCGACAGGGACCAATCAGCCCCAGCATTTT CASSLGPTGTNQPQHF
TRBJ2-7 TRBD1 TRBV2 15 many TGTGCCAGCAGTGAACCGGGACAGGGGGCGAACGAGCAGTACTTC CASSEPGQGANEQYF
TRBJ2-7 . TRBV12-3/TRBV12-4 12 . TGTGCCAGCACCAAACGGGGATACGAGCAGTACTTC CASTKRGYEQYF
TRBJ2-1 . TRBV29-1 12 . TGCAGCGTTGGCGGGCTATACAATGAGCAGTTCTTC CSVGGLYNEQFF
TRBJ2-5 . TRBV6-2/TRBV6-3 12 . TGTGCCAGCATTTACCGCGAAGAGACCCAGTACTTT CASIYREETQYF
TRBJ2-5 . TRBV27 15 . TGTGCCAGCAGCTTAGTGCAGGGGCGCAGGGAGACCCAGTACTTC CASSLVQGRRETQYF
TRBJ1-1 . TRBV12-3/TRBV12-4 12 few TGTGCCAGCAACAGCCAGAACACTGAAGCTTTCTTT CASNSQNTEAFF
TRBJ2-7 TRBD2 TRBV20-1 16 many TGCAGTGCTAGCGGCGGGGGGCGATCAACCTCCTACGAGCAGTACTTC CSASGGGRSTSYEQYF
TRBJ2-3 . TRBV5-1 13 many TGCGCCAGCAGCTTAGATGCGGGCAATACGCAGTATTTT CASSLDAGNTQYF
TRBJ2-7 TRBD2 TRBV10-3 16 once TGTGCCATCAGTGACCAAGGACTAGCGGGCCTCTACGAGCAGTACTTC CAISDQGLAGLYEQYF
TRBJ2-5 . TRBV7-2 13 many TGTGCCAGCAGCTTGCGTAGGGAAGAGACCCAGTACTTC CASSLRREETQYF
TRBJ1-6 . TRBV5-6 17 . TGTGCCAGCAGCTTCGGACGGCTCATGTCCTATAATTCACCCCTCCACTTT CASSFGRLMSYNSPLHF
TRBJ2-5 . TRBV29-1 13 . TGCAGCGTTGTGGGGGGTAGCGCGGAGACCCAGTACTTC CSVVGGSAETQYF
TRBJ2-7 TRBD1 TRBV6-2/TRBV6-3 17 many TGTGCCAGCGCCTCGCCGCGGTATGGACAGGGAGGCCACGAGCAGTACTTC CASASPRYGQGGHEQYF
TRBJ1-1 . TRBV20-1 11 many TGCAGTGCTAGAGGGGTGACTGAAGCTTTCTTT CSARGVTEAFF
TRBJ1-1 . TRBV20-1 18 many TGCAGTGCTAGAGATAGTCGGTTGGGCAGGACGTACCCCACTGAAGCTTTCTTT CSARDSRLGRTYPTEAFF